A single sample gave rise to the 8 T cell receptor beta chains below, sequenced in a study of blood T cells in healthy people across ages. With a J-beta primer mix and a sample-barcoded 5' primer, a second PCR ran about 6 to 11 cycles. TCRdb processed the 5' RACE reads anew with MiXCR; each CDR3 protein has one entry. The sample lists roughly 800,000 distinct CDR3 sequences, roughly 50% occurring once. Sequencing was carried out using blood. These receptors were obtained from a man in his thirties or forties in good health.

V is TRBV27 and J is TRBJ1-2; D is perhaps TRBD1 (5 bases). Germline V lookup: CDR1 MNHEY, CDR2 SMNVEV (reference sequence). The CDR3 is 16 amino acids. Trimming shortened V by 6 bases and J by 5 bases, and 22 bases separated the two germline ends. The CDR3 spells CASSLSGAAVVYGYTF. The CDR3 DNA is TGTGCCAGCAGCCTCTCCGGGGCAGCAGTCGTGTATGGCTACACCTTC.

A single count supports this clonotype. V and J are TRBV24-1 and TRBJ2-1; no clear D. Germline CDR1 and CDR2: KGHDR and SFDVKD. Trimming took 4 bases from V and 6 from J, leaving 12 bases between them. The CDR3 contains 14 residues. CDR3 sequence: CATSDSSVLNEQFF. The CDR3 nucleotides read TGTGCCACCAGTGACTCTTCGGTACTCAATGAGCAGTTCTTC.

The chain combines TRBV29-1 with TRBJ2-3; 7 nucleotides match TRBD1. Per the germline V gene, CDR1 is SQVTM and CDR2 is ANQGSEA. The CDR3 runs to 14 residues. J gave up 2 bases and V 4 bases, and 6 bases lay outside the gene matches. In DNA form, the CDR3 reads TGCAGCGTTGCTGAGGGACAGTCCACAGATACGCAGTATTTT. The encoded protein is CSVAEGQSTDTQYF.

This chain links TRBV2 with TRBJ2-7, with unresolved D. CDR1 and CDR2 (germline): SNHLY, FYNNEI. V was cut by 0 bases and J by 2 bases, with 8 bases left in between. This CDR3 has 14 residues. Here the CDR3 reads CASSEALRAYEQYF. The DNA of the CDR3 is TGTGCCAGCAGTGAAGCGCTTCGCGCCTACGAGCAGTACTTC.

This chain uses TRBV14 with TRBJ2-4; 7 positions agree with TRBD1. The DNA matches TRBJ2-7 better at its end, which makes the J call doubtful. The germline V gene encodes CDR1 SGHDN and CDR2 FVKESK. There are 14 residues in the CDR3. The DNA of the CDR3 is TGTGCCAGCAGTCATTCGGACAGGCCCTACGAGCAGTACTTC. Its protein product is CASSHSDRPYEQYF.

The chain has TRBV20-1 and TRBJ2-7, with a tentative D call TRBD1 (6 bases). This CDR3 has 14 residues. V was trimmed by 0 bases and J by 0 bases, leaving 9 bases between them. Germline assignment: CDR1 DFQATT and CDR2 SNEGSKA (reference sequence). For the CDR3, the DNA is TGCAGTGCTAGAGAGACAGGTCACTCCTACGAGCAGTACTTC. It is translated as CSARETGHSYEQYF.

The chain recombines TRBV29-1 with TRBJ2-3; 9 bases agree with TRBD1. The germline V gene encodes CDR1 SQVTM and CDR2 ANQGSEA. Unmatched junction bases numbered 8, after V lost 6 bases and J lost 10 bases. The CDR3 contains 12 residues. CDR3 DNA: TGCAGCGTGAGAAGGACAGGGGAGCCGCAGTATTTT. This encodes CSVRRTGEPQYF.

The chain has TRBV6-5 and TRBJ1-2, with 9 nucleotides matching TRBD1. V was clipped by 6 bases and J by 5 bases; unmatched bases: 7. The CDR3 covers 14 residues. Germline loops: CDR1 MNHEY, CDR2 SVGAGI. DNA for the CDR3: TGTGCCAGCAGCCCTTGGGACAGGGAATATGGCTACACCTTC. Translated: CASSPWDREYGYTF.